The sequence of this TCR beta chain was determined in a study of PD-1 blockade in classical Hodgkin lymphoma. Broader study findings: By cycle point C4D1, TCR diversity had risen significantly in CD4+ cells (but not CD8+ cells).

All trial patients relapsed after autologous stem cell transplantation. Unmatched junction bases numbered 9, after V lost 0 bases and J lost 8 bases. CDR1 and CDR2 from the germline V gene are LGHNA and YSLEER. The CDR3 length is 18 residues. Measured with immunoSEQ multiplex PCR; TCRdb has only the in-frame clones, and not every one. The sample has 20,000 to 25,000 clones; more than 60% are singletons. Notes on this clone: Its specificity is not known.

Sequencing used peripheral blood mononuclear cells (PBMCs), obtained at baseline. The chain has TRBV4-3 and TRBJ2-1, with TRBD2 matching over 14 bases. The receptor was derived from a human donor with classical Hodgkin lymphoma. The CDR3 here is CASSQEIGTSGSRDEQFF. The CDR3 region has the DNA TGCGCCAGCAGCCAAGAAATAGGGACTAGCGGGAGTAGAGATGAGCAGTTCTTC.